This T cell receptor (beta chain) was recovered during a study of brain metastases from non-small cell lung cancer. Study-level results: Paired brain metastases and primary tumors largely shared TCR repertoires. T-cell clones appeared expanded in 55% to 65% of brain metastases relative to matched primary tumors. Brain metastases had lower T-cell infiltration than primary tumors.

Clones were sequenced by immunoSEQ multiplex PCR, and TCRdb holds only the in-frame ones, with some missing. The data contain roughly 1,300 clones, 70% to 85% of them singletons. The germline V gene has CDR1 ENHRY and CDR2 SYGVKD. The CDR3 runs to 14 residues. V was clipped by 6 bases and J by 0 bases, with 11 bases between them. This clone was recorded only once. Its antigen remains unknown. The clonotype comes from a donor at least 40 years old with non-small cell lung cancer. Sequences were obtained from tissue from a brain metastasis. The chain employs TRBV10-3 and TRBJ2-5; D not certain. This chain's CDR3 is CAISYDQYQETQYF. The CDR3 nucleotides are TGTGCCATCAGCTACGACCAGTACCAAGAGACCCAGTACTTC.